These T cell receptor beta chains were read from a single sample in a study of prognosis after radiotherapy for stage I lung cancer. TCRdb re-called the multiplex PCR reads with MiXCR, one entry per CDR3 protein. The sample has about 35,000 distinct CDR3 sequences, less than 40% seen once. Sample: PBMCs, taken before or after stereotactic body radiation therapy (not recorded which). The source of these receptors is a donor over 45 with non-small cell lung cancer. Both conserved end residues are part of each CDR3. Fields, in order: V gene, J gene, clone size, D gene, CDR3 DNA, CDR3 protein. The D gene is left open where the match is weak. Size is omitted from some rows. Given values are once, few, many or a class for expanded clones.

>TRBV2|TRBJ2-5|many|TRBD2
TGTGCCAGCATTGGACTAGCGACCTCTCAAGAGACCCAGTACTTC
CASIGLATSQETQYF
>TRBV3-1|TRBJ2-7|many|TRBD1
TGTGCCAGCAGCCAAGGGGTACAGGGGGACGAGCAGTACTTC
CASSQGVQGDEQYF
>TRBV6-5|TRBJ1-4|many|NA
TGTGCCAGCAGTTACGGGCAGCATAATGAAAAACTGTTTTTT
CASSYGQHNEKLFF
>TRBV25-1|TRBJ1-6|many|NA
TGTGCCAGCCAGGGATCTCTAGGGGTCTCACCCCTCCACTTT
CASQGSLGVSPLHF
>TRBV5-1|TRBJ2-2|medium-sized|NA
TGCGCCAGCAGCTTGCCCATGGTGGGCACCGGGGAGCTGTTTTTT
CASSLPMVGTGELFF
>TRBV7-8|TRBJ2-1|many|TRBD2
TGTGCCAGCAGTCATGGGGCTAGCGGGAGTGGCAATGAGCAGTTCTTC
CASSHGASGSGNEQFF
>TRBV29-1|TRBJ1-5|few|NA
TGCAGCGTTCGTAGATCGGGGTGGGTTCAGCCCCAGCATTTT
CSVRRSGWVQPQHF
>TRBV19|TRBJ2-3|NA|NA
TGTGCCAGTAGTATAGCCCCTTCTTGGGATACGCAGTATTTT
CASSIAPSWDTQYF
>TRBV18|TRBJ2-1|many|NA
TGTGCCAGCTCACCTAGTCCGAACAGGGTGAACAATGAGCAGTTCTTC
CASSPSPNRVNNEQFF
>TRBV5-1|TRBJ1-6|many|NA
TGCGCCAGCAGCTTGGCCTTACAGGGTTATTCACCCCTCCACTTT
CASSLALQGYSPLHF
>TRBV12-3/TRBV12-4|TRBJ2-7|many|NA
TGTGCCAGGAGGCGTCCGTACCCTTTCTCCTACGAGCAGTACTTC
CARRRPYPFSYEQYF
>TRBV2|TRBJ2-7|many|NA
TGTGCCAGTGGGGGTGGCATACCCTTCTACGAGCAGTACTTC
CASGGGIPFYEQYF
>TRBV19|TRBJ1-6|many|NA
TGTGCCAGCGGCGGGTCGGTAGATTCACCCCTCCACTTT
CASGGSVDSPLHF
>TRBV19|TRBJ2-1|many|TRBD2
TGTGCCAGTAGTATAGCGGCAGGAGCGGGAGGGAACAATGAGAAGTTCTTC
CASSIAAGAGGNNEKFF
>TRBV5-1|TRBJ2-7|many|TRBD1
TGCGCCAGCAGCTCCCGGGACAGGGGGCTCCACGAGCAGTACTTC
CASSSRDRGLHEQYF
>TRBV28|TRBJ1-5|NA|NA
TGTGCCAGCAGGTTCGGAGGGAACAATCAGCCCCAGCATTTT
CASRFGGNNQPQHF
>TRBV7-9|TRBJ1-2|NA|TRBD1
TGTGCCAGCAGCTTATTGGGCAGGGGGGTCTATGGCTACACCTTC
CASSLLGRGVYGYTF
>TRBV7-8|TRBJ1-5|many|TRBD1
TGTGCCAGCAGCCCTGGGACAGGAAATCAGCCCCAGCATTTT
CASSPGTGNQPQHF
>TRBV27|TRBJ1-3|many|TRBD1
TGTGCCAGCAAGAAACAGGGGGCATCTGGAAACACCATATATTTT
CASKKQGASGNTIYF
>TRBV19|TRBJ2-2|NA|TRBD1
TGTGCCAGCAGTATGAAGACAGGGGGCCCGAACACCGGGGAGCTGTTTTTT
CASSMKTGGPNTGELFF
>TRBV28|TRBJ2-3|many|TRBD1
TGTGCCAGCAGTTTAGGGACAGGGAGCACAGATACGCAGTATTTT
CASSLGTGSTDTQYF
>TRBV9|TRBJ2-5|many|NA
TGTGCCAGCAGCGTAGAACCTGGACCTACGAAGACCCAGTACTTC
CASSVEPGPTKTQYF
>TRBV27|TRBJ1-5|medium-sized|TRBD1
TGTGCCAGCAGTTTTACAGGGGAGGGTCAGCCCCAGCATTTT
CASSFTGEGQPQHF
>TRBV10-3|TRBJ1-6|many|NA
TGTGCCATCAGTGACGGGGGGGCTCGGAATTCACCCCTCCACTTT
CAISDGGARNSPLHF
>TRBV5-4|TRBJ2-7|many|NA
TGTGCCAGCAGCCGCGGGGCAGGTTCCTACGAGCAGTACTTC
CASSRGAGSYEQYF
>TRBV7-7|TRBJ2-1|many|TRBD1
TGTGCTAGCAGCGCGGGACAGGGGGCCGATGAGCAGTTCTTC
CASSAGQGADEQFF
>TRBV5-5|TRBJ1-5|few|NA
TGTGCCAGCAGCTTGGTTCAGGGAGCTCAGCCCCAGCATTTT
CASSLVQGAQPQHF
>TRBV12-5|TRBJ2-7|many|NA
TGTGCTAGTGGTTTCACAGGTTACGAGCAGTACTTC
CASGFTGYEQYF
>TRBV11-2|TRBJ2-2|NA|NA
TGTGCCAGCAGCTCGAGCGTTATGTACCTGGGCACCGGGGAGCTGTTTTTT
CASSSSVMYLGTGELFF
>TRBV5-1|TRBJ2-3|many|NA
TGCGCCAGCAGCTTGATAGGGGTGGGCACAGATACGCAGTATTTT
CASSLIGVGTDTQYF
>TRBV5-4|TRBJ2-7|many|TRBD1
TGTGCCAGCAGCCCCGGGACAGAAACCTACGAGCAGTACTTC
CASSPGTETYEQYF
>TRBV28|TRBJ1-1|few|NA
TGTGCCAGCAAATCAATAGGGGGGTATGAAGCTTTCTTT
CASKSIGGYEAFF
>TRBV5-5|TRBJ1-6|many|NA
TGTGCCAGCAGCGAACGCACTGGGACCGGGAATTCACCCCTCCACTTT
CASSERTGTGNSPLHF
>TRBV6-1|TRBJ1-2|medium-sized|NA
TGTGCCAGCAGTGAAGGGACATCGATTTATGGCTACACCTTC
CASSEGTSIYGYTF
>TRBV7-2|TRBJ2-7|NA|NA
TGTGCCAGCAGCCCGGTTGGGAACGAGCAGTACTTC
CASSPVGNEQYF
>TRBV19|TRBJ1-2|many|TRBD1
TGTGCCAGTAGTGGTTCCGGGACAGGGGACTATGGCTACACCTTC
CASSGSGTGDYGYTF
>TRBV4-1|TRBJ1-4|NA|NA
NA
CASTNQTSMYLCASRETTNEKLFF
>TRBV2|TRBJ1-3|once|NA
TGTGGCACAGACAGGTTCTCTGGAAACACCATATATTTT
CGTDRFSGNTIYF
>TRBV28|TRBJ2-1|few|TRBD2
TGTGCCAGCAGTCGACTAGCGGGAGGGGTAGGTGATGAGCAGTTCTTC
CASSRLAGGVGDEQFF
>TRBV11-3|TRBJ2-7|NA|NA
TGTGCCAGCAGCTTAAATCTCTTATTTTGGTCTGAGCATTACTTC
CASSLNLLFWSEHYF
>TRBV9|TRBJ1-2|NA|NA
TGTGCCAGCAGCGTAGACGGACAGTACTCTAACTATGGCTACACCTTC
CASSVDGQYSNYGYTF
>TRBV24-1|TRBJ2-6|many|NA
TGTGCCATCGGGACCTCCTACTCTGGGGCCAACGTCCTGACTTTC
CAIGTSYSGANVLTF
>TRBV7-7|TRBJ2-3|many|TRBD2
TGTGCTAGCAGAATGCTAGCGGGAGGAGATGTTTTGGATACGCAGTATTTT
CASRMLAGGDVLDTQYF
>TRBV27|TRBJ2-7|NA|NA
TGTGCCAGCAGTTCGGGATGGGGGCAGACCTACGAGCAGTACTTC
CASSSGWGQTYEQYF
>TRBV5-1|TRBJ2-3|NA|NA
TGCGCCAGCAGCTCCGGTGGGGGCCATACTACAGATACGCAGTATTTT
CASSSGGGHTTDTQYF
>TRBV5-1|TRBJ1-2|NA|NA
TGCGCCAGCAGCTTGTCCTCCATGCAACCTAAGGGCTACACCTTC
CASSLSSMQPKGYTF
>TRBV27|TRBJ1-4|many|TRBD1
TGTGCCAGCAGTCCCAGGGGACAGGGTGGTTCAACTGGAGAAAAACTGTTTTTT
CASSPRGQGGSTGEKLFF
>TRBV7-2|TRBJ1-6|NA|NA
TGTGCCAGCAGCCTCGACATGGGTAATTCACCCCTCCACTTT
CASSLDMGNSPLHF
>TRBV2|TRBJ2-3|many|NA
TGTGCCAGCAGACCGGGACCTACAACAGATACGCAGTATTTT
CASRPGPTTDTQYF
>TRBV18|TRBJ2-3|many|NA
TGTGCCAGCTCACCGGGACCGATCACAGATACGCAGTATTTT
CASSPGPITDTQYF
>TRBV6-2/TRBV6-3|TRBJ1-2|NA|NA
TGTGCCAGCAGTCAAGGGCGGGGAGCCGATGGCTACACCTTC
CASSQGRGADGYTF
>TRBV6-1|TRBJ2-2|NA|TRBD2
TGTGCCAGCAACCAGGGGACTAGCGGGAGTAGCGGGGAGCTGTTTTTT
CASNQGTSGSSGELFF
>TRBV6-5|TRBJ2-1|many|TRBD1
TGTGCCAGCAGTTACTTCGGATCGGGACAGGACTACAATGAGCAGTTCTTC
CASSYFGSGQDYNEQFF
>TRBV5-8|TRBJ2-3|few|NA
TGTGCCAGCAGCTTTGGGCAGGGGTTGGCAGATACGCAGTATTTT
CASSFGQGLADTQYF
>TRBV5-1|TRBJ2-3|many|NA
TGCGCCAGCAGCTTGGCGTCGAAGCGGGCAGATACGCAGTATTTT
CASSLASKRADTQYF